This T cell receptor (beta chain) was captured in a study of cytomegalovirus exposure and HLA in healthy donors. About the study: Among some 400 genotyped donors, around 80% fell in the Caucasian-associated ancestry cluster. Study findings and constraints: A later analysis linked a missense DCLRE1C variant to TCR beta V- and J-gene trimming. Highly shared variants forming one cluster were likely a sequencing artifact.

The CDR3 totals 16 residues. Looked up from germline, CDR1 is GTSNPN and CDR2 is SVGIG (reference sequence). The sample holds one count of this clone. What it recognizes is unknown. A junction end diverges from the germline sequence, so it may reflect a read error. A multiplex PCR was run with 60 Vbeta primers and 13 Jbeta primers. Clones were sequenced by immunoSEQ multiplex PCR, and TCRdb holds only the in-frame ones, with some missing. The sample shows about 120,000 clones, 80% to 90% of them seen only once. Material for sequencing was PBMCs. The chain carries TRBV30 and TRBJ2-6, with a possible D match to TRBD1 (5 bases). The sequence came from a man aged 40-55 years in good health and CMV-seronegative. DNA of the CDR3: TGTGCCTGGAGCTTAGGGATTCCCTCTGGGGCCAACGGCCTGACTTTC. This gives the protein CAWSLGIPSGANGLTF. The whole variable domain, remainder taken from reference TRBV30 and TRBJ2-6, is SQTIHQWPATLVQPVGSPLSLECTVEGTSNPNLYWYRQAAGRGLQLLFYSVGIGQISSEVPQNLSASRPQDRQFILSSKKLLLSDSGFYLCAWSLGIPSGANGLTFGAGSRLTVL.